This T cell receptor (beta chain) was identified in a study of identifying expanded T cells in peripheral blood. The study, taken as a whole, reports: Roughly 1.2 clones differed between technical replicates, versus approximately 17 and 20 over time.

Profiling relied on immunoSEQ multiplex PCR, and the TCRdb table lists in-frame clones only, not all of them. This sample has around 91,000 clones; about 91% occur once, and the top ten carry under 4.5%. No infections or other immune events were documented during collection. The CDR3 is made up of 13 amino acids. With 6 bases removed from V and 2 bases from J, the gap between germline ends came to 10 bases. Germline CDR1 LNHDA, CDR2 SQIVND (reference sequence). Regarding this clone: Its cognate antigen is unknown.

This TCR was sampled from a person aged 18 to 70 in good health. The material sequenced was blood. The gene calls are TRBV19 and TRBJ1-1; D not certain. DNA of the CDR3: TGTGCCAGTAGACCCGGCCTAAACACTGAAGCTTTCTTT. Protein sequence: CASRPGLNTEAFF.